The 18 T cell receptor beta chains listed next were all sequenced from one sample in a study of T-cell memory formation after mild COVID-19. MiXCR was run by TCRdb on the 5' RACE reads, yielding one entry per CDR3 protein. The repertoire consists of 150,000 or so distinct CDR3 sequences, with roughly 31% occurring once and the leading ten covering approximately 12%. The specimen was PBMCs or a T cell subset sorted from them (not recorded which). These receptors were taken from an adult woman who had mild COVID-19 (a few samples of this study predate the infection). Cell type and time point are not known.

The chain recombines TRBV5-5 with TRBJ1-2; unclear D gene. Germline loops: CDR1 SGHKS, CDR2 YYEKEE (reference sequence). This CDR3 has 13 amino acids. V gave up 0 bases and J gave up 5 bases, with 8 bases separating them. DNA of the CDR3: TGTGCCAGCAGCTTGGAATCCGGGTATGGCTACACCTTC. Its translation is CASSLESGYGYTF.

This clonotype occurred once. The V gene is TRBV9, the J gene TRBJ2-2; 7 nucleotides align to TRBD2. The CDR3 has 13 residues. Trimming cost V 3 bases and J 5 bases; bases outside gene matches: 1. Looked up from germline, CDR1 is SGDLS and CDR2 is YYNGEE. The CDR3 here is CASSASGTGELFF. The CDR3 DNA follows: TGTGCCAGCAGCGCTAGCGGAACCGGGGAGCTGTTTTTT.

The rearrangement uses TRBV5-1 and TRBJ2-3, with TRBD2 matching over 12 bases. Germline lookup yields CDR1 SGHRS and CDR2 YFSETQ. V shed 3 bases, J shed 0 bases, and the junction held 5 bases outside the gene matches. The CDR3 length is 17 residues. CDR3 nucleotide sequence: TGCGCCAGCAGCTCTGGGACTAGCGGGCCTAGCACAGATACGCAGTATTTT. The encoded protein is CASSSGTSGPSTDTQYF.

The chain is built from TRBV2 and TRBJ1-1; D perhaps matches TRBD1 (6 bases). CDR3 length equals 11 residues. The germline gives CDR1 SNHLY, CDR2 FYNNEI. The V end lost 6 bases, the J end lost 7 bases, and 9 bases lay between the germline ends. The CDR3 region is CASRQGYEAFF. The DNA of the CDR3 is TGTGCCAGCAGACAGGGATATGAAGCTTTCTTT.

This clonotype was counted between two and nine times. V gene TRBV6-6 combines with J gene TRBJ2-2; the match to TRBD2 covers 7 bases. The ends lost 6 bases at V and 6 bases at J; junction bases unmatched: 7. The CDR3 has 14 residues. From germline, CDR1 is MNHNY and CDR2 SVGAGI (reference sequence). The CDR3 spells CASSRLAGAGELFF. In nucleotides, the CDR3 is TGTGCCAGCAGCCGACTGGCGGGAGCCGGGGAGCTGTTTTTT.

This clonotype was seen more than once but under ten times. CDR3 bases: TGTGCCAGCAGCCGGGACAGGGGAGCAGATACGCAGTATTTT. Translated, it gives CASSRDRGADTQYF. The chain has TRBV7-8 and TRBJ2-3; TRBD1 matches at 10 bases. The J segment lost 4 bases and the V segment lost 5 bases, leaving 3 bases of the junction unmatched. This CDR3 spans 14 amino acids. From germline, CDR1 is SGHVS and CDR2 FQNEAQ.

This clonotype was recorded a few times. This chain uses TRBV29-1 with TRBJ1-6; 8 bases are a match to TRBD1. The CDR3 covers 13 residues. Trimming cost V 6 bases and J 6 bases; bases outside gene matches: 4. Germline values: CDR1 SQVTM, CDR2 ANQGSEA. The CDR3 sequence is CSVGDRPNSPLHF. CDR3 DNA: TGCAGCGTGGGGGACAGGCCTAATTCACCCCTCCACTTT.

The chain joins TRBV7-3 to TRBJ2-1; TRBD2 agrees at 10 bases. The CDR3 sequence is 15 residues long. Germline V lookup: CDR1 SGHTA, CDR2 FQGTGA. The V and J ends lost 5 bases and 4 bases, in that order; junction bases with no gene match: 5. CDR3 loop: CASSPAGGPYNEQFF. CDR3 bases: TGTGCCAGCAGCCCAGCGGGAGGGCCTTACAATGAGCAGTTCTTC.

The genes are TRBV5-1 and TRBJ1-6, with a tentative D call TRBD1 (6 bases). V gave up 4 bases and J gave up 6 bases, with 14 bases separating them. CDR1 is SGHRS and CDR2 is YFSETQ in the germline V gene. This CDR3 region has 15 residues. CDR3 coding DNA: TGCGCCAGCAGCCCGGAACAGGGTGTTAATTCACCCCTCCACTTT. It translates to CASSPEQGVNSPLHF.

CDR3 amino acids: CASSVQPNTEAFF. The CDR3 nucleotides read TGTGCCAGCAGTGTCCAGCCGAACACTGAAGCTTTCTTT. The rearrangement links TRBV2 to TRBJ1-1; D gene ambiguous. This CDR3 has 13 residues. Germline CDR1 SNHLY, CDR2 FYNNEI. Trimming stripped 4 bases from V and 1 base from J, with 7 bases between.

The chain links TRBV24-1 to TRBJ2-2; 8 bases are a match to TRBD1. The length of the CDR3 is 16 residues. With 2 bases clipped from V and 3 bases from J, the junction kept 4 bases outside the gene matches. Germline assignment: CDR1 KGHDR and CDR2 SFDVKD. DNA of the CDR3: TGTGCCACCAGTGATTATGAGACAGGGGACACCGGGGAGCTGTTTTTT. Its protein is CATSDYETGDTGELFF.

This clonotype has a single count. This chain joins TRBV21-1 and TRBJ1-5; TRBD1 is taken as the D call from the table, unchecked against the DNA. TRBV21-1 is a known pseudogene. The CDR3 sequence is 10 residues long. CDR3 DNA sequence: TGTGCCGGGCCCCCGCAGCCCCAGCATTTT. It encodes CAGPPQPQHF.

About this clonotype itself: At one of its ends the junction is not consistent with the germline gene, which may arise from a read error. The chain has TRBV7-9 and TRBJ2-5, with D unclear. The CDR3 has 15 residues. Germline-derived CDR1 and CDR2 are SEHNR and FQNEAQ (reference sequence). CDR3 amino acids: CASGLVGGYQETQYF. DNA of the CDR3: TGTGCCAGCGGCTTAGTCGGCGGATACCAAGAGACCCAGTACTTC.

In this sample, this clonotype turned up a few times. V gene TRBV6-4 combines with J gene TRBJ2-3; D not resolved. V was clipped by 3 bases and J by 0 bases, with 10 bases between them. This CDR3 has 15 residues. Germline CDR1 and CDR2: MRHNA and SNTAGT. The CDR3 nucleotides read TGTGCCAGCAGTGAATCGGCAGGAAGCACAGATACGCAGTATTTT. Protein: CASSESAGSTDTQYF.

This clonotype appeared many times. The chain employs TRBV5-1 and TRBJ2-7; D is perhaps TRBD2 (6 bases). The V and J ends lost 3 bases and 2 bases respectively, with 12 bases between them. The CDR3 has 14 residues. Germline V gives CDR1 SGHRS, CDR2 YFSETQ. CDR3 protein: CASSSEGGAYEQYF. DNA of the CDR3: TGCGCCAGCAGCTCCGAAGGCGGGGCCTACGAGCAGTACTTC. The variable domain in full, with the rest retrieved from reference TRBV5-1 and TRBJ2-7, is KAGVTQTPRYLIKTRGQQVTLSCSPISGHRSVSWYQQTPGQGLQFLFEYFSETQRNKGNFPGRFSGRQFSNSRSEMNVSTLELGDSALYLCASSSEGGAYEQYFGPGTRLTVT.

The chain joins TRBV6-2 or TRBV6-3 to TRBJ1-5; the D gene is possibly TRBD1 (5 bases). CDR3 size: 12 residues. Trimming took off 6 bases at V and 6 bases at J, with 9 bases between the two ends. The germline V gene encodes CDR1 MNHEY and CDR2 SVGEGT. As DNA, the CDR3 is TGTGCCAGCAGGGCAGGGTTTCAGCCCCAGCATTTT. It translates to CASRAGFQPQHF.

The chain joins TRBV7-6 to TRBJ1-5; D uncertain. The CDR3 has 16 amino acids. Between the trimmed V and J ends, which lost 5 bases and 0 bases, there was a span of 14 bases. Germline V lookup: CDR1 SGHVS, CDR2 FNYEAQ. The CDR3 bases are TGTGCCAGCAGCCCCCTGGCGGGGTATAGCAATCAGCCCCAGCATTTT. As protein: CASSPLAGYSNQPQHF.

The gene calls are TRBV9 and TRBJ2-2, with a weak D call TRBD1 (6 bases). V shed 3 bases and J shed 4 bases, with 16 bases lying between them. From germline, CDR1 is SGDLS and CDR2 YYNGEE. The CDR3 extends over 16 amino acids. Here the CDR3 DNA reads TGTGCCAGCAGCGCATTACAGGGATCCGGCACCGGGGAGCTGTTTTTT. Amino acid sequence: CASSALQGSGTGELFF. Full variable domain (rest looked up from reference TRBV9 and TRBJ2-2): DSGVTQTPKHLITATGQRVTLRCSPRSGDLSVYWYQQSLDQGLQFLIQYYNGEERAKGNILERFSAQQFPDLHSELNLSSLELGDSALYFCASSALQGSGTGELFFGEGSRLTVL.